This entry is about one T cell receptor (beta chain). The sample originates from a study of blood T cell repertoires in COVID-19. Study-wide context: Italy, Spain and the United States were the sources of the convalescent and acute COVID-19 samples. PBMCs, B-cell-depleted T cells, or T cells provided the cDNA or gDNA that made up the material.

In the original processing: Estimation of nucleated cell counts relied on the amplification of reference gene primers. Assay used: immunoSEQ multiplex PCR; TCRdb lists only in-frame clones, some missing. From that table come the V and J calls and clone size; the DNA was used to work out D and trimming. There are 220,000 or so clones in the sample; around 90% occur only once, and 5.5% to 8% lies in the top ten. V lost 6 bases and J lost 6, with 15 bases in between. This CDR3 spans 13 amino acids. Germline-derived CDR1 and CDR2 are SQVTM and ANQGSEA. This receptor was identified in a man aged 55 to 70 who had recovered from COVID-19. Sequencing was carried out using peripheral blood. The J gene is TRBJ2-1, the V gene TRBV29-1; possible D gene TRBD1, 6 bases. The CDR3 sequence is CSVDQRGGNEQFF. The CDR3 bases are TGCAGCGTCGACCAGAGAGGGGGCAATGAGCAGTTCTTC.